This T cell receptor (beta chain) comes out of a study of blood T cell repertoires in COVID-19. Study as a whole: Both acute and convalescent COVID-19 samples were obtained from the United States, Italy and Spain. Sources were T cells, B-cell-depleted T cells, or PBMCs; the material itself was cDNA or gDNA.

The CDR3 extends over 12 amino acids. Germline V gene sequence: CDR1 KGHSH, CDR2 LQKENI. V lost 4 bases and J lost 2, with 6 bases in between. Authors' processing steps: The assay estimated nucleated cells by amplifying reference gene primers. The table came from immunoSEQ multiplex PCR; TCRdb's copy has only in-frame clones and leaves some out. Clone size and V and J calls were adopted from that table, with D and trimming inferred from the DNA. The profile shows 35,000 to 55,000 clones, roughly 84% of them singletons. The sequencing input was peripheral blood. The clonotype originates from a human donor in a cohort sampled during active COVID-19. The J gene is TRBJ2-7, the V gene TRBV18; the D is unclear. The CDR3 DNA follows: TGTGCCAGCTCACTAGTTCCCTACGAGCAGTACTTC. Translation gives CASSLVPYEQYF.